The entry below gives a single TCR beta chain sequence along with its context. Its matching antigen is unknown. This specimen belongs to a study of T and B cells in COVID-19 patients. Study-wide background: Most recovered patients had mild to moderate COVID-19 treated as outpatients. The recovered cohort's median age was 34 years, versus roughly 63 years in active infection.

Germline loops: CDR1 LNHDA, CDR2 SQIVND (reference sequence). The V and J ends lost 7 bases and 1 base respectively, with 11 bases between them. There are 14 residues in the CDR3. Each TRB amplification used roughly 240-550 ng of genomic DNA from blood. Overall study results and limits: Symptomatic-phase blood samples from mildly ill patients and early samples from severe cases were scarce.

Multiplex PCR with BIOMED2 TRB-A/B primer pools amplified TRB rearrangements. Using its own MiXCR run on the multiplex PCR reads, TCRdb lists one record per CDR3 protein. The sample shows roughly 6,000 distinct CDR3 sequences, roughly 34% of them seen only once. Sequences were obtained from blood. This receptor was obtained from a human donor with active COVID-19. The chain combines TRBV19 with TRBJ1-3; D remains ambiguous. The CDR3 protein is CASNSGSSGNTIYF. Written as DNA, the CDR3 is TGTGCCAGTAACTCCGGGTCGTCTGGAAACACCATATATTTT.